The 16 T cell receptor beta chains given below trace back to one sample, sequenced in a study of blood T cell repertoires in COVID-19. The data were produced by immunoSEQ multiplex PCR, yet TCRdb's version contains in-frame clones alone and is incomplete. The sample includes roughly 120,000 clones, about nine tenths of them seen just once. The sequenced sample was peripheral blood. These TCRs come from a human donor with active COVID-19. The donor label of this sample is uncertain.

The chain employs TRBV14 and TRBJ2-5, with 9 bases that match TRBD1. Germline CDR1 and CDR2: SGHDN and FVKESK. The CDR3 totals 18 residues. Trimming removed 2 bases from V and 5 bases from J; junction bases left unmatched: 15. Here the CDR3 reads CASSQTGTGSDIWETQYF. The CDR3 DNA follows: TGTGCCAGCAGCCAAACCGGGACAGGGAGCGATATATGGGAGACCCAGTACTTC.

The chain couples TRBV9 to TRBJ2-1, with 10 bases matching TRBD2. CDR1 SGDLS and CDR2 YYNGEE come from the germline V gene. The ends lost 6 bases at V and 3 bases at J; junction bases unmatched: 12. The CDR3 sequence is 17 residues long. The CDR3 loop reads CASTRPAGGQDYNEQFF. The CDR3 DNA reads TGTGCCAGCACCAGACCAGCGGGGGGGCAAGACTACAATGAGCAGTTCTTC. Variable domain in full (rest from reference TRBV9 and TRBJ2-1): DSGVTQTPKHLITATGQRVTLRCSPRSGDLSVYWYQQSLDQGLQFLIQYYNGEERAKGNILERFSAQQFPDLHSELNLSSLELGDSALYFCASTRPAGGQDYNEQFFGPGTRLTVL.

The J gene is TRBJ1-4, the V gene TRBV9; D unclear. The CDR3 spans 15 residues. Looked up from germline, CDR1 is SGDLS and CDR2 is YYNGEE. Trimming removed 1 base from V and 0 bases from J, with 7 bases in between. The CDR3 sequence: CASSVKAATNEKLFF. DNA for the CDR3: TGTGCCAGCAGCGTAAAGGCGGCAACTAATGAAAAACTGTTTTTT.

The V gene is TRBV4-3, the J gene TRBJ1-3; D not resolved. The germline V gene has CDR1 LGHNA and CDR2 YSLEER. The CDR3 runs to 18 residues. V lost 0 bases, J lost 0 bases, and 15 bases lay in between. CDR3 sequence: CASSQESSSAFSGNTIYF. CDR3 bases: TGCGCCAGCAGCCAAGAATCATCCAGCGCGTTCTCTGGAAACACCATATATTTT.

The CDR3 sequence is CASSPRGAPPLNTEAFF. The CDR3 DNA is TGTGCCAGCAGTCCCCGGGGGGCGCCCCCCCTGAACACTGAAGCTTTCTTT. This chain joins TRBV28 and TRBJ1-1; a weak D match, TRBD1 (6 bases). V shed 5 bases and J shed 0 bases, with 19 bases lying between them. This CDR3 has 17 amino acids. The germline V gene has CDR1 MDHEN and CDR2 SYDVKM. The whole variable domain, filled in from reference TRBV28 and TRBJ1-1, reads DVKVTQSSRYLVKRTGEKVFLECVQDMDHENMFWYRQDPGLGLRLIYFSYDVKMKEKGDIPEGYSVSREKKERFSLILESASTNQTSMYLCASSPRGAPPLNTEAFFGQGTRLTVV.

Details on this clone: This CDR3 is also generated by other DNA sequences in the sample. The chain employs TRBV3-1 (or the pseudogene TRBV3-2) and TRBJ1-3; no definite D call. The V end was cut by 6 bases, the J end by 0 bases, with 9 bases between. Germline lookup yields CDR1 LGHDT and CDR2 YNNKEL (reference sequence). The CDR3 totals 14 residues. CDR3 sequence: CASSPRASGNTIYF. The CDR3 nucleotides read TGTGCCAGCAGTCCGAGGGCCTCTGGAAACACCATATATTTT.

The chain employs TRBV18 and TRBJ2-3; 8 bases are shared with TRBD1. The CDR3 contains 17 residues. In germline, CDR1 is KGHSH, CDR2 LQKENI. With 4 bases clipped from V and 3 bases from J, the junction kept 12 bases outside the gene matches. This chain's CDR3 is CASSLYLGQGRTDTQYF. CDR3 in DNA: TGTGCCAGCTCACTTTACCTAGGACAGGGAAGAACAGATACGCAGTATTTT.

The chain joins TRBV10-2 to TRBJ1-1; TRBD1 agrees at 7 bases. CDR1 is WSHSY, CDR2 SAAADI, per germline. Unmatched junction bases numbered 8, after V lost 5 bases and J lost 5 bases. There are 14 residues in the CDR3. CDR3 nucleotide sequence: TGCGCCAGCAGTACAGGGGATATCCTAACTGAAGCTTTCTTT. This encodes CASSTGDILTEAFF.

The V and J genes are TRBV9 and TRBJ1-6; 7 nucleotides align to TRBD1. The CDR3 is 16 residues long. Germline CDR1 is SGDLS and CDR2 is YYNGEE. With 4 bases clipped from V and 1 base from J, the junction kept 5 bases outside the gene matches. The CDR3 region is CASSSVQGSYNSPLHF. The CDR3 DNA reads TGTGCCAGCAGCTCAGTACAGGGGTCCTATAATTCACCCCTCCACTTT.

This chain joins TRBV7-2 and TRBJ1-5; no clear D gene. Germline lookup yields CDR1 SGHTA and CDR2 FQGNSA. Between the trimmed V and J ends, which lost 1 base and 0 bases, there was a span of 10 bases. The CDR3 loop spans 16 amino acids. The CDR3, as DNA: TGTGCCAGCAGCTTAGATGGAGTGTATAGCAATCAGCCCCAGCATTTT. It yields the protein CASSLDGVYSNQPQHF.

The CDR3: CATSRRQGGSEKLFF. CDR3 DNA sequence: TGTGCCACCAGCAGAAGACAGGGTGGGAGTGAAAAACTGTTTTTT. The chain recombines TRBV15 with TRBJ1-4; TRBD1 matches at 7 bases. The V and J ends lost 2 bases and 7 bases, in that order; junction bases with no gene match: 7. Germline-derived CDR1 and CDR2 are LNHNV and YYDKDF (reference sequence). This CDR3 is 15 amino acids long.

The J gene is TRBJ2-3, the V gene TRBV19; 10 bases map to TRBD1. V gave up 5 bases and J gave up 0 bases; unmatched junction bases: 8. CDR1 is LNHDA and CDR2 is SQIVND in the germline V gene (reference sequence). The CDR3 extends over 17 amino acids. CDR3 protein: CASSPRTGGASTDTQYF. The CDR3 DNA reads as TGTGCCAGTAGTCCCCGGACAGGGGGTGCTAGCACAGATACGCAGTATTTT.

The rearrangement links TRBV6-5 to TRBJ1-1; 9 nucleotides match TRBD1. J lost 11 bases, V lost 5 bases, and 12 bases had no gene match. The CDR3 has 14 amino acids. The germline CDR1 and CDR2 sequences are MNHEY and SVGAGI. The CDR3 reads CASSPEGQGREAFF. CDR3 coding DNA: TGTGCCAGCAGTCCTGAGGGACAGGGTCGTGAGGCTTTCTTT.

The chain recombines TRBV7-3 with TRBJ2-1, with 11 bases lining up with TRBD2. Losses at the gene ends were 8 bases for V and 5 bases for J; bases not matched to a gene: 5. Per the germline V gene, CDR1 is SGHTA and CDR2 is FQGTGA. CDR3 length: 14 amino acids. DNA for the CDR3: TGTGCCAGCGGTATAGCGGGGGGGAACAATGAGCAGTTCTTC. Translating gives CASGIAGGNNEQFF.

The rearrangement uses TRBV27 and TRBJ2-7; D unclear. The germline V gene encodes CDR1 MNHEY and CDR2 SMNVEV (reference sequence). The V and J ends lost 6 bases and 0 bases respectively, with 15 bases between them. This CDR3 has 15 amino acids. CDR3 sequence reads: CASRFSRDISYEQYF. CDR3 bases: TGTGCCAGCAGATTTTCCCGAGACATCTCCTACGAGCAGTACTTC.

This chain joins TRBV3-1 (or the pseudogene TRBV3-2) and TRBJ2-1; D is unclear. Deletions cut 0 bases from V and 6 bases from J, with 21 bases between. The CDR3 consists of 18 residues. Germline V CDR1 and CDR2: LGHDT, YNNKEL (reference sequence). In nucleotides, the CDR3 is TGTGCCAGCAGCCAAGAATCCCCGAGTCTAGTGAGTCGCAATGAGCAGTTCTTC. As protein: CASSQESPSLVSRNEQFF.